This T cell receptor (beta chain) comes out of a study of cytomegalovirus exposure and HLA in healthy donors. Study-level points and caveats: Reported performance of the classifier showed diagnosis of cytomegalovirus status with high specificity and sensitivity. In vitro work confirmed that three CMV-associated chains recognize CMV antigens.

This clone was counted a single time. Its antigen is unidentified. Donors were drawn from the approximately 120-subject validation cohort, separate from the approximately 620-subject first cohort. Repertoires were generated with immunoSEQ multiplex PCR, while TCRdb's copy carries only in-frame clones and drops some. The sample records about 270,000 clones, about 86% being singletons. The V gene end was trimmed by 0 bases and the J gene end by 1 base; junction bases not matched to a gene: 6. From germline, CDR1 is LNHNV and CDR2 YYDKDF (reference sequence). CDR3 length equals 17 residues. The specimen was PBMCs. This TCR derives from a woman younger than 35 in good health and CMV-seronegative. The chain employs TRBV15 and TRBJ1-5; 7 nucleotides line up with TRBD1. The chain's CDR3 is CATSRDMKGASNQPQHF. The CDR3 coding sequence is TGTGCCACCAGCAGAGATATGAAGGGGGCAAGCAATCAGCCCCAGCATTTT.